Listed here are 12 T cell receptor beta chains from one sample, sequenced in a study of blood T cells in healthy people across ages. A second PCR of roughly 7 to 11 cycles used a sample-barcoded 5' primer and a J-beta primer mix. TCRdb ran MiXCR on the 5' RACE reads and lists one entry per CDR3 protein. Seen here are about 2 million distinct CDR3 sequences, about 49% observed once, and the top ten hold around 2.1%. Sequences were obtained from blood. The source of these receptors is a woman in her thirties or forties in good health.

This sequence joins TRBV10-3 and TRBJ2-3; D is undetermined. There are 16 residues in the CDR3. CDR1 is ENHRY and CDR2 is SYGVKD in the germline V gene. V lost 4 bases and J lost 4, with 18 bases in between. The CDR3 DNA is TGTGCCATCAGTGGGATGGTAAAAACGGCGCCAGATACGCAGTATTTT. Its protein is CAISGMVKTAPDTQYF.

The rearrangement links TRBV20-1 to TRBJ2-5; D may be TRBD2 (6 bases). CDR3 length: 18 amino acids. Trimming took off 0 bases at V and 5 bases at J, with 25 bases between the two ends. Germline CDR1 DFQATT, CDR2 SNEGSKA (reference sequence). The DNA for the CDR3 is TGCAGTGCTAGAGATCATGGAGGGTGGCATAACACGGAGGAGACCCAGTACTTC. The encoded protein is CSARDHGGWHNTEETQYF.

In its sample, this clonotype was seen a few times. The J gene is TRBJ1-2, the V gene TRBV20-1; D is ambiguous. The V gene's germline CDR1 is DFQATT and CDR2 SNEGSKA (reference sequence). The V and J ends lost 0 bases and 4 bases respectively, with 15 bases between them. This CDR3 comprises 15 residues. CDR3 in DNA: TGCAGTGCTAGAGACCCTCTTACGGGGAGCTATGGCTACACCTTC. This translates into CSARDPLTGSYGYTF.

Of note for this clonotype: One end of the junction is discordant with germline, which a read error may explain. The CDR3 DNA reads as TGTGCCAGCAGCTTAAGCGGGGGAAGAACTAATCAAAAACTGTTTTTT. Encoded protein: CASSLSGGRTNQKLFF. The V and J genes are TRBV7-9 and TRBJ1-4, with D perhaps TRBD1 (5 bases). CDR1 and CDR2 from the germline V gene are SEHNR and FQNEAQ (reference sequence). CDR3 length equals 16 residues. Drawing the rest from reference TRBV7-9 and TRBJ1-4, the complete variable domain is DTGVSQNPRHKITKRGQNVTFRCDPISEHNRLYWYRQTLGQGPEFLTYFQNEAQLEKSRLLSDRFSAERPKGSFSTLEIQRTEQGDSAMYLCASSLSGGRTNQKLFFGSGTQLSVL.

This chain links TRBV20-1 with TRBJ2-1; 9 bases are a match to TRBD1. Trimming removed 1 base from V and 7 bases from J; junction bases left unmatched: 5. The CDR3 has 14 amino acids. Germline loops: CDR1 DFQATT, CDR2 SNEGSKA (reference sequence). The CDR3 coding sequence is TGCAGTGCTAGAGGTCGACAGGGGGTGAATGAGCAGTTCTTC. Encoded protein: CSARGRQGVNEQFF.

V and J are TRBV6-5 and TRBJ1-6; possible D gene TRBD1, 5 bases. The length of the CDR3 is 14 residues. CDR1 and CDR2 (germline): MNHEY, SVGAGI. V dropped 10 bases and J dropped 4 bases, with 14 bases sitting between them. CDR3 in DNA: TGTGCCACCAAGGCGACAGTTTATAATTCACCCCTCCACTTT. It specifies CATKATVYNSPLHF.

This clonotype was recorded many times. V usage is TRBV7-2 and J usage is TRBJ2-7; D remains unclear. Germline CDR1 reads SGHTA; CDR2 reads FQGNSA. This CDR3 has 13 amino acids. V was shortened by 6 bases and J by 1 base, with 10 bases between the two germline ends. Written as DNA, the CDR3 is TGTGCCAGCAGTAGGGCGGTATCCTACGAGCAGTACTTC. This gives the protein CASSRAVSYEQYF.

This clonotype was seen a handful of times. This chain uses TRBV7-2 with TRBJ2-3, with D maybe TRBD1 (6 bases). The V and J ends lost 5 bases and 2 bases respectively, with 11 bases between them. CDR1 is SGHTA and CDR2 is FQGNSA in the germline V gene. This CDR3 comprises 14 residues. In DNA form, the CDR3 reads TGTGCCAGCAGCCAGGGGATAACCACAGATACGCAGTATTTT. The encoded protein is CASSQGITTDTQYF.

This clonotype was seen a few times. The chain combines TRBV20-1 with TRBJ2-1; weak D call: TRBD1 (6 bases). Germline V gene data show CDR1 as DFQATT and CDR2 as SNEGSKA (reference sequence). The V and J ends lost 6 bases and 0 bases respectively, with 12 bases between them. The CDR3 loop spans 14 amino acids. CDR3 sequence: CSAAGQSSYNEQFF. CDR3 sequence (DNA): TGCAGTGCGGCAGGACAGAGCTCCTACAATGAGCAGTTCTTC.

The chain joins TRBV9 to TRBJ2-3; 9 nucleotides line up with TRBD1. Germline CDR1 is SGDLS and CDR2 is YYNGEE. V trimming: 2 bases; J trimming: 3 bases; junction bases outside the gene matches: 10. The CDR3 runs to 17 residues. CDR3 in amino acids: CASSVSLTGTGTDTQYF. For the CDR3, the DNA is TGTGCCAGCAGCGTCTCCTTAACCGGGACAGGGACAGATACGCAGTATTTT.

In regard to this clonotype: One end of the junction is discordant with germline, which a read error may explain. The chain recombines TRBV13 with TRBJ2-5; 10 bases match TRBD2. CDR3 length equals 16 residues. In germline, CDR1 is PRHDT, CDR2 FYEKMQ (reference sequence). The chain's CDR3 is CASSLGTSGVINEQYF. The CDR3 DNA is TGTGCCAGCAGCCTAGGAACTAGCGGGGTGATCAATGAGCAGTACTTC.

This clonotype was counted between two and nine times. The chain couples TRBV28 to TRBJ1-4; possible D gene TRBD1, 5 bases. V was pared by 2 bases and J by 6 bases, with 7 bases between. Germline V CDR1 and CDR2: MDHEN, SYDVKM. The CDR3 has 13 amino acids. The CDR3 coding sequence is TGTGCCAGCAGTTTAGGAGGGGATGAAAAACTGTTTTTT. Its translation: CASSLGGDEKLFF.